The present T cell receptor (beta chain) was sequenced within a study of shared clonotypes between healthy human individuals. The input for sorted-subset replicate PCRs was approximately 200 ng DNA, about 30,000 T cell genomes. Produced via immunoSEQ multiplex PCR; TCRdb's table is partial and in-frame only. The data show roughly 640,000 clones, around two thirds seen once. Trimming pared 6 bases from V and 5 bases from J, leaving 13 bases between. This CDR3 has 13 residues. Germline lookup yields CDR1 SNHLY and CDR2 FYNNEI. The clonotype originates from a woman aged 25 to 39 in good health. Sequencing was done on a sample of memory CD4+ T cells sorted from blood. Subset denoted: CD45RA-negative fraction. The chain joins TRBV2 to TRBJ2-5; no definite D call. The DNA for the CDR3 is TGTGCCAGCAGCCCGAACGAGGAGGAGACCCAGTACTTC. Translated: CASSPNEEETQYF. Full variable domain (missing parts from reference TRBV2 and TRBJ2-5): EPEVTQTPSHQVTQMGQEVILRCVPISNHLYFYWYRQILGQKVEFLVSFYNNEISEKSEIFDDQFSVERPDGSNFTLKIRSTKLEDSAMYFCASSPNEEETQYFGPGTRLLVL.